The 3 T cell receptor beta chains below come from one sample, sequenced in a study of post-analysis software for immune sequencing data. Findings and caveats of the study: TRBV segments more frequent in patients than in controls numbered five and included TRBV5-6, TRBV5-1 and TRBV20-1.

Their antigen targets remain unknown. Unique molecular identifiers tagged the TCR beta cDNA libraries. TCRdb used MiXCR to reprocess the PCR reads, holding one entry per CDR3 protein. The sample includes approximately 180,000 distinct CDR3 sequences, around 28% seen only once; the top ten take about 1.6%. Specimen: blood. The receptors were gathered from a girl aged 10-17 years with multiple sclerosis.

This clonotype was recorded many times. The CDR3 is CASSEGGIGYEQYF. CDR3 coding DNA: TGTGCCAGCTCCGAGGGGGGCATCGGCTACGAGCAGTACTTC. The rearrangement links TRBV7-9 to TRBJ2-7; D could derive from TRBD1 or TRBD2 (6 bases each). V lost 8 bases to trimming and J lost 3 bases, with 17 bases between them. The CDR3 length is 14 residues. Germline V gene lookup returns CDR1 SEHNR and CDR2 FQNEAQ (reference sequence).

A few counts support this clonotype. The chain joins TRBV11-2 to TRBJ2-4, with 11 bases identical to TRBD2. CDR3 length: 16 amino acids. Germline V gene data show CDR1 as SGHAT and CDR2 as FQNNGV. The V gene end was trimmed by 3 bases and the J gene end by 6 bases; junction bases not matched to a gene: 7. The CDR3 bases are TGTGCCAGCAGCTTGGTAGCGGGAGGGCCGGCAAACATTCAGTACTTC. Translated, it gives CASSLVAGGPANIQYF.

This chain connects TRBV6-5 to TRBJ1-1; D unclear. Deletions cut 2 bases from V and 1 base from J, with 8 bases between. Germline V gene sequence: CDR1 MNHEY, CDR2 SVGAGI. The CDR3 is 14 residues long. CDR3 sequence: CASSYRQENTEAFF. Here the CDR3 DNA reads TGTGCCAGCAGTTACCGTCAGGAGAACACTGAAGCTTTCTTT.